This is a list of T cell receptor beta chains from one sample in a study of Graves' ophthalmopathy and Graves' hyperthyroidism. TCRdb redid the calling of the multiplex PCR reads with MiXCR, one entry per CDR3 protein. The top ten hold approximately 7.7% of the sample, which has hundreds of thousands of distinct CDR3 sequences, about 24% seen once. Sample: peripheral blood. These receptors came from a woman aged 18-30 years with stable Graves' hyperthyroidism. Some clones in this sample may be carry-over from other donors' samples. The CDR3 runs from the conserved cysteine through the conserved F or W. Each record gives: D gene, J gene, CDR3 length, clone size, V gene, CDR3 protein, CDR3 DNA. A D gene is named only where the DNA matches it firmly. Clone size appears in some rows only: once, few, many, or a class for an expanded clone.

-,TRBJ2-6,11,many,TRBV6-1,CASSAANVLTF,TGTGCCAGCAGCGCGGCCAACGTCCTGACTTTC
-,TRBJ1-1,16,few,TRBV11-2,CASSFPGPAPNTEAFF,TGTGCCAGCAGCTTCCCAGGACCCGCACCGAACACTGAAGCTTTCTTT
-,TRBJ1-2,16,many,TRBV12-3/TRBV12-4,CASSLSAGGQGYGYTF,TGTGCCAGCAGTTTATCGGCTGGAGGTCAGGGCTATGGCTACACCTTC
-,TRBJ2-5,13,many,TRBV2,CAGRGTSQETQYF,TGTGCCGGACGTGGGACTTCACAAGAGACCCAGTACTTC
-,TRBJ2-5,14,many,TRBV7-8,CASSLAARRETQYF,TGTGCCAGCAGCTTAGCGGCTAGGAGGGAGACCCAGTACTTC
-,TRBJ1-1,12,-,TRBV30,CAWTMGPGEAFF,TGTGCCTGGACCATGGGCCCGGGTGAAGCTTTCTTT
TRBD2,TRBJ2-7,17,few,TRBV4-1,CASSQVSGLARFDEQYF,TGCGCCAGCAGCCAAGTCTCGGGACTAGCACGGTTCGACGAGCAGTACTTC
-,TRBJ1-1,14,many,TRBV3-1,CASSRRSGNTEAFF,TGTGCCAGCAGCCGAAGATCGGGGAACACTGAAGCTTTCTTT
-,TRBJ2-7,13,-,TRBV7-3,CSSSLTGEGEQYF,TGTTCCAGCAGCTTAACGGGAGAGGGGGAGCAGTACTTC
-,TRBJ1-5,15,many,TRBV9,CASSPHPEGNQPQHF,TGTGCCAGCAGCCCACACCCCGAGGGAAATCAGCCCCAGCATTTT
TRBD2,TRBJ2-1,17,many,TRBV11-2,CASSSTQSSGSGNEQFF,TGTGCCAGCAGCTCCACTCAGAGTAGCGGGAGTGGTAATGAGCAGTTCTTC
-,TRBJ1-1,13,-,TRBV6-1,CASTLAANGEAFF,TGTGCCAGCACCCTAGCGGCAAACGGTGAAGCTTTCTTT
-,TRBJ1-1,15,-,TRBV12-3/TRBV12-4,CASIDQETGGTEAFF,TGTGCCAGCATCGATCAGGAGACGGGGGGCACTGAAGCTTTCTTT
-,TRBJ1-5,17,many,TRBV19,CASSILRGTYSNQPQHF,TGTGCCAGTAGTATCTTACGAGGCACATATAGCAATCAGCCCCAACATTTT
-,TRBJ1-1,13,many,TRBV6-1,CASCRDLVTEAFF,TGTGCCAGCTGCAGGGACCTGGTCACTGAAGCTTTCTTT
-,TRBJ1-5,15,few,TRBV3-1,CASSHSTQGIQPQHF,TGTGCCAGCAGCCACAGCACGCAGGGAATTCAGCCCCAGCATTTT
-,TRBJ2-2,16,-,TRBV29-1,CSVEVLQGLNTGELFF,TGCAGCGTTGAAGTCCTACAGGGTTTGAACACCGGGGAGCTGTTTTTT
TRBD2,TRBJ2-7,14,-,TRBV18,CASSGLAPAGEQYF,TGTGCCAGCTCGGGACTAGCGCCAGCTGGAGAGCAGTACTTC
TRBD1,TRBJ1-2,16,many,TRBV11-2,CASSLPWTGGGNGYTF,TGTGCCAGCAGCTTGCCCTGGACAGGGGGGGGAAATGGCTACACCTTC
TRBD2,TRBJ2-5,17,-,TRBV6-2/TRBV6-3,CASSYSTSGGVQETQYF,TGTGCCAGCAGTTACTCCACTAGCGGAGGGGTACAAGAGACCCAGTACTTC
-,TRBJ2-7,14,few,TRBV18,CASSPQEGTYEQYF,TGTGCCAGCTCACCGCAAGAGGGGACCTACGAGCAGTACTTC
TRBD2,TRBJ2-7,15,-,TRBV28,CASMLLAGGPYEQYF,TGTGCCAGCATGCTCCTAGCGGGGGGCCCCTACGAGCAGTACTTC
-,TRBJ1-1,15,-,TRBV18,CASSPSGGGGTEAFF,TGTGCCAGCTCACCGTCGGGGGGCGGAGGCACTGAAGCTTTCTTT
-,TRBJ1-3,15,-,TRBV28,CASSPTPHSGNTIYF,TGTGCCAGCAGTCCGACACCTCACTCTGGAAACACCATATATTTT